This TCR beta chain was sequenced during a study of blood T cell repertoires in COVID-19. In the study overall: Samples came from the United States, Italy and Spain, spanning acute and convalescent COVID-19. PBMCs, B-cell-depleted T cells, or T cells were the source of the cDNA or gDNA that made up the material.

Per the original methods: Researchers report that nucleated cell counts were estimated from reference gene primer amplification. The repertoire was sequenced with immunoSEQ multiplex PCR; TCRdb's copy has only in-frame clones and lacks some. V and J calls and clone size are given by that table; D and trimming were obtained from the DNA. This table has some 45,000 clones, roughly 90% appearing once. This CDR3 has 12 amino acids. V lost 2 bases to trimming and J lost 4 bases, with 8 bases between them. The V gene's germline CDR1 is SQVTM and CDR2 ANQGSEA. The clonotype was recovered from a man aged 60 to 75 with active COVID-19. The chain couples TRBV29-1 to TRBJ1-1; TRBD1 might be the D (6 bases). Sequencing used peripheral blood. The DNA for the CDR3 is TGCAGCGTTGAACTACAGGGCACTGAAGCTTTCTTT. It yields the protein CSVELQGTEAFF.